This T cell receptor beta chain was identified in a study of regulatory T cells in long-lasting Graves disease (dated by TCRdb to about 2021). Regarding the study in general: Persistent Graves' disease was defined as antithyroid drug treatment for over 5 years with persistently positive TSH receptor autoantibodies. The study was conducted in China and was registered as a clinical trial. A total of around 35 samples underwent TCR sequencing: approximately 13 from persistent and some 20 from newly diagnosed Graves' disease patients. Persistent Graves' disease patients in the clinical cohort had taken antithyroid drugs for roughly ten years on average. Patients with persistent Graves' disease were compared with patients with newly diagnosed Graves' disease using TCR sequencing and RNA sequencing of peripheral blood.

The library was generated by multiplex PCR. Instrument used: Illumina HiSeq 4000. iRepertoire HTBI primers and Arm-PCR amplification of CDR3 regions were used to construct TCR beta libraries. PCR products were gel purified before sequencing. On the study's bioinformatics: Gene usage analysis of CDR3 amino acid clonotypes relied on the roughly 58 TRBV and about 15 TRBJ segments identified across samples. COPE and FqMerger were used to merge the filtered high-quality paired reads into contigs. BLAST was used to align contigs to the IMGT TRBV, TRBD and TRBJ reference genes, and CDR3 was defined following IMGT. Clonotypes above 0.1% frequency were classified as highly expanded clones. Shannon entropy served as the measure of repertoire diversity, while the Gini coefficient captured V-J evenness. A clonotype was considered public if more than one individual shared it. The raw public reads went through TCRdb reprocessing: fastp at Q25, MiXCR clone calling, in-frame beta chains kept. Merged by CDR3 protein, the rows form single entries marked with the most common genes and DNA. TCRdb, not the authors, supplied the V and J calls. The sample data list approximately 350,000 distinct CDR3 sequences, and approximately 25% of these were observed just once. Less than 30% of the sample is held by the ten biggest clonotypes.

The sample's time point label, decoded: persistent/refractory GD, antithyroid drugs over 5 years with positive TRAb. RNA was extracted from PBMCs in TRIzol for both TCR sequencing and RNA sequencing. The diagnosis of Graves' disease followed American Thyroid Association guidelines. Patients for the study were recruited at an endocrinology department in Xi'an, China. From each patient, around 9 milliliters of peripheral blood was collected into an EDTA anticoagulant tube. Ficoll Paque Plus density gradient separation was used to isolate PBMCs, and no additional T cell sorting was done. An Agilent 2100 Bioanalyzer and agarose gel were used to check RNA quality, and a NanoDrop 2000 was used to measure RNA concentration. On this clonotype itself: Its antigen is still unknown. No much larger clonotype is one base removed from it; base qualities were not supplied.

Beyond this particular receptor, the publication reports: The authors acknowledged the small sample size as a limitation that may reduce accuracy. Sequencing and analysis were restricted to the TCR beta chain. More public clonotypes were shared among persistent patients (roughly 3,000) than among newly diagnosed patients (approximately 1,000). Because the primary lesion, thyroid tissue, could not be accessed, the study looked at peripheral blood alone. Persistent Graves' disease patients showed lower TCR Shannon entropy and fewer highly expanded clones than newly diagnosed patients, suggesting clonal expansion. Persistent disease showed preferential use of TRBV28, TRBJ1-2 and TRBJ2-5, whereas newly diagnosed disease favored TRBV20-1 and TRBJ2-1.

The germline V end is reduced by 0 bases and the J end by 0 bases; junction bases left unmatched: 9. The CDR3 measures 19 amino acids from cysteine to phenylalanine. This entry keeps only the CDR3 DNA: 57 bases, framed from base 1. Per the germline V gene, SGHTA is the CDR1 and FQGNSA is the CDR2. The rearrangement joined TRBV7-2 to TRBJ1-1; 11 junctional bases match TRBD1. Sequenced material: peripheral blood mononuclear cells (PBMCs), taken when the disease was refractory, from a patient treated with antithyroid drugs. The clonotype originates from a woman between 35 and 50 years old with Graves disease. Donor details come from another sample of the same person, matched by shared clones. The encoded CDR3 is CASSLAEPGQGVMNTEAFF. The bases read TGTGCCAGCAGCTTAGCAGAACCGGGACAGGGGGTAATGAACACTGAAGCTTTCTTT.